This entry concerns a single T cell receptor beta chain. The antigen is not known. A junction boundary mismatches the germline segment, possibly from a read error. Three rounds of nested PCR, following a modified ARM-PCR protocol, produced the TCRbeta library. TCRdb ran MiXCR on the multiplex PCR reads and lists one entry per CDR3 protein. This sample yields about 43,000 distinct CDR3 sequences, of which roughly 60% are seen a single time; about 41% belongs to the top ten. This entry comes from a study of tumor and adjacent non-tumor tissue in lung cancer. The wider study: There were approximately twelve adenocarcinoma, a couple of squamous cell carcinoma and 1 small cell lung cancer cases.

The template was RNA from unsorted bulk tissue. This non-tumor lung sample came from over 3 cm beyond the tumor edge. Newly diagnosed lung cancer patients had thoracic surgery in China, August–November 2014, without prior chemotherapy. Study-level results: Tumor TCR diversity, when higher, was linked to shorter survival. Tumor tissue had significantly higher TCR diversity than normal lung.

Sequenced sample: distant non-tumor lung tissue. This receptor was obtained from a man in his fifties or sixties with non-small cell lung cancer.

CDR3 sequence reads: CASSSETGGTEAFF. CDR3 in DNA: TGCGCCAGCAGCTCCGAGACAGGGGGCACTGAGGCTTTCTTT. The V gene is TRBV5-1, the J gene TRBJ1-1; 10 bases fit TRBD1. CDR3 length: 14 amino acids. Germline V gene lookup returns CDR1 SGHRS and CDR2 YFSETQ.